This entry lists 3 T cell receptor beta chains sequenced from one sample in a study of long-term antiretroviral therapy in people with HIV. Survey-level resolution applied to immunoSEQ assay v3.0. Profiling relied on immunoSEQ multiplex PCR, and the TCRdb table lists in-frame clones only, not all of them. The sample contains approximately 21,000 clones, about nine tenths of which appear only once. The source was unsorted PBMCs, collected approximately 4.4 years before starting antiretroviral therapy. Receptors were obtained from a woman between 25 and 40 years old with HIV.

To note about this clone: This CDR3 is also generated by other DNA sequences in the sample. V gene TRBV7-8 combines with J gene TRBJ2-5; 10 nucleotides agree with TRBD2. This CDR3 comprises 17 residues. V dropped 0 bases and J dropped 2; count of bases not matched to a gene: 6. The germline V gene has CDR1 SGHVS and CDR2 FQNEAQ. The CDR3 DNA reads as TGTGCCAGCAGCTTAGCGGGTCTAGCGGGGGTACAAGAGACCCAGTACTTC. Translated, it gives CASSLAGLAGVQETQYF. Looking up the rest from reference TRBV7-8 and TRBJ2-5 gives the full variable domain: GAGVSQSPRYKVAKRGQDVALRCDPISGHVSLFWYQQALGQGPEFLTYFQNEAQLDKSGLPSDRFFAERPEGSVSTLKIQRTQQEDSAVYLCASSLAGLAGVQETQYFGPGTRLLVL.

The genes are TRBV19 and TRBJ2-7; TRBD1 might be the D (5 bases). The V end lost 0 bases, the J end lost 6 bases, and 15 bases lay between the germline ends. There are 15 residues in the CDR3. CDR1 LNHDA and CDR2 SQIVND come from the germline V gene (reference sequence). Here the CDR3 reads CASSIDPSRVSEQYF. Here the CDR3 DNA reads TGTGCCAGTAGTATAGATCCTTCCAGGGTTAGCGAGCAGTACTTC.

The rearrangement links TRBV19 to TRBJ1-1, with D perhaps matching TRBD1 (6 bases). CDR1 is LNHDA, CDR2 SQIVND, per germline (reference sequence). The length of the CDR3 is 13 residues. V lost 4 bases to trimming and J lost 1 base, with 7 bases between them. This CDR3 is CASSRGQNTEAFF. The CDR3 DNA sequence: TGTGCCAGTAGTAGGGGACAGAACACTGAAGCTTTCTTT.